Below are 26 T cell receptor beta chains sequenced from a single sample in a study of CD8+CD57+ T cells in acquired aplastic anemia. CDR3 and TCR beta VDJ profiling relied on genomic DNA as the template. In TCRdb, the reads were re-called with MiXCR into one record per CDR3 protein. The sample holds approximately 180,000 distinct CDR3 sequences; 50% to 65% are singletons and the top ten take roughly 43%. Patients sequenced had flow cytometry evidence of CD8+CD57+ cell expansion. Sequencing was performed on sorted CD4+, CD8+, or CD8+CD57+ T cells (not recorded which) from PBMCs. Receptors were obtained from a human donor with aplastic anemia.

This clonotype was seen ten or more times. The DNA for the CDR3 is TGCGCCAGCAGCTTGGGTTGGGGTGCCTACGAGCAGTACTTC. This translates into CASSLGWGAYEQYF. The chain has TRBV5-1 and TRBJ2-7; D is unclear. CDR3 length: 14 residues. Trimming took off 0 bases at V and 2 bases at J, with 9 bases between the two ends. Germline CDR1 and CDR2: SGHRS and YFSETQ.

The gene calls are TRBV27 and TRBJ2-2; D is possibly TRBD2 (5 bases). This CDR3 is 13 amino acids long. V was shortened by 3 bases and J by 5 bases, with 7 bases between the two germline ends. Per germline, CDR1 MNHEY and CDR2 SMNVEV (reference sequence). The CDR3 DNA sequence: TGTGCCAGCAGTTTTAGCGCTACCGGGGAGCTGTTTTTT. This gives the protein CASSFSATGELFF.

The chain uses TRBV7-9 and TRBJ1-1; 8 positions match TRBD1. The CDR3 runs 14 residues. Trimming took 1 base from V and 8 from J; bases not matched to a gene: 6. CDR1 is SEHNR, CDR2 FQNEAQ, per germline (reference sequence). In DNA form, the CDR3 reads TGTGCCAGCAGCTTAGAATTTGGGGACAGGGAAGCTTTCTTT. It yields the protein CASSLEFGDREAFF.

The rearrangement uses TRBV20-1 and TRBJ1-4; 13 positions match TRBD2. Matching the DNA end better, TRBJ2-2 makes the J call doubtful. The germline V gene has CDR1 DFQATT and CDR2 SNEGSKA (reference sequence). The CDR3 spans 15 residues. CDR3 residues: CSARRLAGGPRELFF. Here the CDR3 DNA reads TGCAGTGCTAGGAGACTAGCGGGGGGTCCCCGGGAGCTGTTTTTT.

This clonotype appeared a single time. The chain uses TRBV4-1 and TRBJ1-2; 7 positions agree with TRBD1. The ends lost 1 base at V and 2 bases at J; junction bases unmatched: 4. This CDR3 comprises 15 residues. Germline V gene sequence: CDR1 MGHRA, CDR2 YSYEKL. CDR3 residues: CASSQVGTANYGYTF. CDR3 DNA: TGCGCCAGCAGCCAAGTCGGGACAGCCAACTATGGCTACACCTTC.

As regards this clonotype: A read error may produce the germline difference seen at one junction end. The chain joins TRBV2 to TRBJ2-5, with D perhaps TRBD2 (6 bases). Matching the DNA end better, TRBJ2-1 makes the J call doubtful. The CDR3 is made up of 15 amino acids. CDR1 SNHLY and CDR2 FYNNEI come from the germline V gene. The DNA of the CDR3 is TGTGCCAGCAGCGAAGGGTTAGCGGTCCACAATGAGCAGTTCTTC. This gives the protein CASSEGLAVHNEQFF.

This clonotype has just a few counts. The chain couples TRBV27 to TRBJ1-2; 8 bases are a match to TRBD1. Looked up from germline, CDR1 is MNHEY and CDR2 is SMNVEV (reference sequence). Trimming at V came to 0 bases and at J to 7 bases, leaving 10 bases not matched to a gene. The CDR3 has 16 residues. DNA for the CDR3: TGTGCCAGCAGTTTATCTGGTCAGGGGGCGCGAGGTGGCTACACCTTC. Translating it yields CASSLSGQGARGGYTF.

V usage is TRBV5-1 and J usage is TRBJ2-7; D is undetermined. Germline CDR1 and CDR2: SGHRS and YFSETQ. Trimming stripped 2 bases from V and 4 bases from J, with 7 bases between. The CDR3 loop spans 12 amino acids. The CDR3 nucleotides read TGCGCCAGCAGCTTCGACGGGTACGAGCAGTACTTC. The encoded protein is CASSFDGYEQYF. Full variable domain (missing parts from reference TRBV5-1 and TRBJ2-7): KAGVTQTPRYLIKTRGQQVTLSCSPISGHRSVSWYQQTPGQGLQFLFEYFSETQRNKGNFPGRFSGRQFSNSRSEMNVSTLELGDSALYLCASSFDGYEQYFGPGTRLTVT.

This sequence joins TRBV27 and TRBJ2-1, with D tentatively TRBD2 (7 bases). CDR1 and CDR2 (germline): MNHEY, SMNVEV (reference sequence). The CDR3 spans 18 residues. V lost 3 bases to trimming and J lost 2 bases, with 20 bases between them. The CDR3, as DNA: TGTGCCAGCAGTTTGGGGGGGCCCCAGGGCAATCCCTACAATGAGCAGTTCTTC. Protein: CASSLGGPQGNPYNEQFF.

This clonotype was counted a single time. V gene TRBV18 combines with J gene TRBJ1-1; D may be TRBD1 (6 bases). The CDR3 runs 13 residues. V lost 5 bases and J 1 base, leaving 8 bases between the germline ends. Germline CDR1 reads KGHSH; CDR2 reads LQKENI. This CDR3 is CASSMDRNTEAFF. In DNA form, the CDR3 reads TGTGCCAGCTCAATGGACAGGAACACTGAAGCTTTCTTT.

The gene calls are TRBV12-3 or TRBV12-4 and TRBJ2-7; D is uncertain. Between the trimmed V and J ends, which lost 8 bases and 2 bases, there was a span of 16 bases. The CDR3 sequence is 14 residues long. The chain's CDR3 is CASFQRRGPYEQYF. The DNA of the CDR3 is TGTGCCAGCTTCCAGCGTCGCGGTCCCTACGAGCAGTACTTC.

This clonotype was recorded at least ten times. The chain couples TRBV6-2 or TRBV6-3 to TRBJ1-6, with D tentatively TRBD1 (5 bases). This CDR3 has 17 residues. The germline V gene encodes CDR1 MNHEY and CDR2 SVGEGT. V was cut by 2 bases and J by 7 bases, with 18 bases left in between. CDR3 nucleotides: TGTGCCAGCAGTTACGAAGGGGCAGGGATCCCAAATTCACCCCTCCACTTT. It yields the protein CASSYEGAGIPNSPLHF.

The chain recombines TRBV20-1 with TRBJ1-5; D unclear. CDR1 DFQATT and CDR2 SNEGSKA come from the germline V gene (reference sequence). The CDR3 sequence is 12 residues long. Trimming cost V 6 bases and J 6 bases, with 12 bases left between them. CDR3 DNA: TGCAGTGCGAGGAGGGAGTCTCAGCCCCAGCATTTT. This translates into CSARRESQPQHF.

The chain recombines TRBV25-1 with TRBJ2-3; D is ambiguous. CDR3 length equals 16 residues. V lost 3 bases and J lost 0, with 13 bases in between. Germline lookup yields CDR1 MGHDK and CDR2 SYGVNS. CDR3 DNA: TGTGCCAGCAGTGAGTATCTAAGCAGCAGCACAGATACGCAGTATTTT. Residues: CASSEYLSSSTDTQYF.

The chain combines TRBV7-9 with TRBJ2-1, with 8 bases matching TRBD1. CDR1 is SEHNR and CDR2 is FQNEAQ in the germline V gene (reference sequence). J was trimmed by 4 bases and V by 5 bases; bases with no gene match: 7. This CDR3 contains 15 residues. CDR3 nucleotide sequence: TGTGCCAGCAGCCCTCCTGGACAGGGATACAATGAGCAGTTCTTC. Amino acids: CASSPPGQGYNEQFF.

This chain links TRBV20-1 with TRBJ2-3; D not certain. V was trimmed by 3 bases and J by 0 bases, leaving 10 bases between them. This CDR3 region has 14 residues. Germline V gene lookup returns CDR1 DFQATT and CDR2 SNEGSKA (reference sequence). CDR3 nucleotide sequence: TGCAGTGCTAGTTCAGGCGATAGCACAGATACGCAGTATTTT. It yields the protein CSASSGDSTDTQYF.

This rearrangement joins TRBV20-1 to TRBJ1-3; 7 nucleotides agree with TRBD1. V was clipped by 2 bases and J by 2 bases; unmatched bases: 6. Germline loops: CDR1 DFQATT, CDR2 SNEGSKA (reference sequence). The CDR3 loop spans 15 amino acids. The CDR3 bases are TGCAGTGCTAGACGGGGACAGAGCGCTGGAAACACCATATATTTT. Its protein product is CSARRGQSAGNTIYF.

This clonotype occurred a few times. The chain couples TRBV9 to TRBJ1-1, with D hard to call. Per the germline V gene, CDR1 is SGDLS and CDR2 is YYNGEE. Trimming left V 5 bases short and J 5 bases short, with 22 bases between. The CDR3 is 16 residues long. CDR3 in amino acids: CASSQPGRQATTEAFF. DNA of the CDR3: TGTGCCAGCAGTCAACCGGGCCGCCAAGCGACAACTGAAGCTTTCTTT.

The rearrangement links TRBV13 to TRBJ2-2; 7 bases align to TRBD1. CDR3 length: 15 residues. Germline trimming cut 0 bases from V and 3 bases from J; bases unmatched to any gene: 1. Germline CDR1 is PRHDT and CDR2 is FYEKMQ (reference sequence). The CDR3 sequence: CASSLGQGYTGELFF. Here the CDR3 DNA reads TGTGCCAGCAGCTTAGGACAGGGGTACACCGGGGAGCTGTTTTTT.

As to this clonotype: The junction departs from the called germline gene at one end, perhaps through a read error. This chain connects TRBV7-3 to TRBJ2-7; the D is unclear. Germline V gene sequence: CDR1 SGHTA, CDR2 FQGTGA. The CDR3 is made up of 13 amino acids. The CDR3 spells CASSLSTHPDRDF. The CDR3 bases are TGTGCCAGCAGCTTATCCACCCACCCTGACCGGGACTTC. Based on the CDR3 plus reference TRBV7-3 and TRBJ2-7, the full variable domain is GAGVSQTPSNKVTEKGKYVELRCDPISGHTALYWYRQSLGQGPEFLIYFQGTGAADDSGLPNDRFFAVRPEGSVSTLKIQRTERGDSAVYLCASSLSTHPDRDFGPGTRLTVT.

This clonotype was recorded at least ten times. The chain has TRBV4-1 and TRBJ2-5; D possibly corresponds to TRBD1 (5 bases). Germline V gene sequence: CDR1 MGHRA, CDR2 YSYEKL. The ends were cut back, 1 base at V and 4 bases at J, with 7 bases in the middle. The CDR3 length is 13 residues. DNA of the CDR3: TGCGCCAGCAGCCAAGGACAGATAGAGACCCAGTACTTC. It is translated as CASSQGQIETQYF.

The chain employs TRBV7-8 and TRBJ2-7; D tentatively fits TRBD1 or TRBD2 (5 bases each). The CDR3 extends over 13 amino acids. Germline CDR1 is SGHVS and CDR2 is FQNEAQ. V was cut by 5 bases and J by 3 bases, with 11 bases left in between. Here the CDR3 reads CASSPRDGYEQYF. CDR3 in DNA: TGTGCCAGCAGCCCCCGGGACGGCTACGAGCAGTACTTC.

The sample holds many counts of this clonotype. The chain employs TRBV7-9 and TRBJ1-2; tentatively, D is TRBD1 (6 bases). CDR1 is SEHNR, CDR2 FQNEAQ, per germline (reference sequence). Trimming cost V 5 bases and J 9 bases, with 16 bases left between them. CDR3 length equals 13 residues. CDR3 residues: CASSPSTGNRYTF. The DNA for the CDR3 is TGTGCCAGCAGCCCTAGCACAGGGAACCGCTACACCTTC.

V usage is TRBV7-3 and J usage is TRBJ2-7, with 10 bases lining up with TRBD1. Germline values: CDR1 SGHTA, CDR2 FQGTGA. The CDR3 consists of 15 residues. V gave up 5 bases and J gave up 3 bases; unmatched junction bases: 7. The CDR3 DNA follows: TGTGCCAGCAGCCCTACCGGGACAGGGGTCTACGAGCAGTACTTC. Its protein product is CASSPTGTGVYEQYF.

J is TRBJ2-7 and V is TRBV5-1; D may match TRBD1 or TRBD2 (6 bases each). CDR3 length equals 17 residues. From germline, CDR1 is SGHRS and CDR2 YFSETQ. Trimming took 4 bases from V and 0 from J, leaving 20 bases between them. The CDR3 DNA follows: TGCGCCAGCAGCGCGCAGGGTGGGGGGCTTAGCTCCTACGAGCAGTACTTC. Protein sequence: CASSAQGGGLSSYEQYF.

V and J are TRBV7-3 and TRBJ1-1; D call uncertain. CDR3 length equals 14 residues. CDR1 SGHTA and CDR2 FQGTGA come from the germline V gene. Deletions cut 2 bases from V and 1 base from J, with 8 bases between. The CDR3 loop reads CASSLVAENTEAFF. CDR3 nucleotide sequence: TGTGCCAGCAGCTTAGTCGCTGAGAACACTGAAGCTTTCTTT.